Listed below are T cell receptor beta chains from one sample, sequenced in a study of Graves' ophthalmopathy and Graves' hyperthyroidism. TCRdb processed the multiplex PCR reads anew with MiXCR; each CDR3 protein has one entry. The sample carries about 700,000 distinct CDR3 sequences, under 50% recorded once. Sample: peripheral blood. Receptors originate from an adult man with Graves' ophthalmopathy. Each CDR3 is given with its conserved first and last residue. A D gene is named only where the DNA matches it firmly. A clone size is listed for some rows: how often the clone was seen (once, few, many), or a class if it is expanded.

>few|TRBJ1-5|TRBV25-1|NA
TGTGCCAGCAGTTACTCGGGGGAATATCAGCCCCAGCATTTT
CASSYSGEYQPQHF
>many|TRBJ1-5|TRBV20-1|NA
TGCAGTGCTAGAGATCCCACAGACGCCGGTCAGCCCCAGCATTTT
CSARDPTDAGQPQHF
>many|TRBJ1-2|TRBV9|TRBD1
TGTGCCAGCAACCGGGACAGAGCTAACTATGGCTACACCTTC
CASNRDRANYGYTF
>many|TRBJ1-2|TRBV28|NA
TGTGCCAGCAGCTTGACATACATCTATGGCTACACCTTC
CASSLTYIYGYTF
>NA|TRBJ1-2|TRBV3-1|NA
TGTGCCAGCAGCCAAGATGGTGGGGAGGGCTACACCTTC
CASSQDGGEGYTF
>many|TRBJ2-7|TRBV7-9|TRBD2
TGTGCCAGCACGATGGGGAGGGGTCACGAGCAGTACTTC
CASTMGRGHEQYF
>many|TRBJ1-5|TRBV19|TRBD1
TGTGCCAGTAACAACCCGGACAGGATAAATCAGCCCCAGCATTTT
CASNNPDRINQPQHF
>many|TRBJ1-5|TRBV11-2|NA
TGTGCCAGCAGCCTCACCCAGGGGAATCAGCCCCAGCATTTT
CASSLTQGNQPQHF
>many|TRBJ1-5|TRBV2|NA
TGTGCCAGCAGTGCCCGACTCGGAGGTGGGAATCAGCCCCAGCATTTT
CASSARLGGGNQPQHF
>many|TRBJ2-5|TRBV5-1|NA
TGTGCCAGCAGCTTGGAAGAGACCCAGTACTTC
CASSLEETQYF
>many|TRBJ2-7|TRBV20-1|NA
TGCAGTGCCAGGGGGGGACGCTACGAGCAGTACTTC
CSARGGRYEQYF
>NA|TRBJ1-6|TRBV12-5|NA
TGTGCTAGTGGTTTGGGGCGGGGGCTGGTTTCACCCCTCCACTTT
CASGLGRGLVSPLHF
>NA|TRBJ1-5|TRBV15|TRBD1
TGTGCCACCAGCTCGCGGGGACAGGGGGCGCGTCAGCCCCAGCATTTT
CATSSRGQGARQPQHF
>once|TRBJ1-4|TRBV12-3/TRBV12-4|NA
TGTGCCAGCAGTTTTAGATTTTCGGCTAGCTTGAACACTGAAAAACTGTTTTTT
CASSFRFSASLNTEKLFF
>NA|TRBJ2-1|TRBV2|TRBD2
TGTGCCACCCAAGTCGGACTAGCGGGGGACAATGAGCAGTTCTTC
CATQVGLAGDNEQFF
>many|TRBJ1-6|TRBV7-8|NA
TGTGCCAGCAGCCCATGGACAGCCCAGAAGATAAGGGCCCTCCACTTT
CASSPWTAQKIRALHF
>many|TRBJ1-6|TRBV10-3|TRBD1
TGTGCCATCAGCACAGGGGGCAAATCACCCCTCCACTTT
CAISTGGKSPLHF
>NA|TRBJ1-2|TRBV5-1|NA
TGCGCCAGCAGCTTTTTGCCTGAGGGGTACTATGGCTACACCTTC
CASSFLPEGYYGYTF
>many|TRBJ1-5|TRBV2|NA
TGTGCCAGCAGGGCGGACCTAAGCAATCAGCCCCAGCATTTT
CASRADLSNQPQHF
>NA|TRBJ1-1|TRBV2|NA
TGTGCCAGACAGGGTATAAATGAAGCTTTCTTT
CARQGINEAFF
>NA|TRBJ2-3|TRBV19|NA
TGTGCCACATCCCCCGGGCGGTGGGGCACAGATACGCAGTATTTT
CATSPGRWGTDTQYF
>many|TRBJ2-7|TRBV5-1|TRBD1
TGCGCCAGCAGCTTGGCCCCGGGACAGAACTACGAGCAGTACTTC
CASSLAPGQNYEQYF
>many|TRBJ2-5|TRBV24-1|TRBD1
TGTGCCACCAGTGAACCGGGACAGGGGGGGAAGACCCAGTACTTC
CATSEPGQGGKTQYF
>many|TRBJ1-4|TRBV5-5|TRBD1
TGTGCCAGCAGCGTGCCGGGACAGGGAAGTGAAAAACTGTTTTTT
CASSVPGQGSEKLFF
>many|TRBJ1-5|TRBV19|NA
TGTGCCAGTAGTATAGCTTCAGGGGCCGAACAGCCCCAGCATTTT
CASSIASGAEQPQHF
>NA|TRBJ1-1|TRBV7-2|NA
TGTGCCAGCAGCCAGCGGGGGGACACTGAAGCTTTCTTT
CASSQRGDTEAFF
>NA|TRBJ2-7|TRBV5-1|NA
TGCGCCAGCAGCTTGAATCCAGTCGCCTACGAGCAGTACTTC
CASSLNPVAYEQYF
>NA|TRBJ1-4|TRBV10-3|TRBD1
TGTGCCATCAGTGAAGGGGACAGGGAGGAAAAACTGTTTTTT
CAISEGDREEKLFF
>NA|TRBJ2-5|TRBV10-3|TRBD2
TGTGCCAGCAGAAGACTAGCGGGGGGAAAAGAGACCCAGTACTTC
CASRRLAGGKETQYF
>NA|TRBJ2-5|TRBV7-2|TRBD2
TGTGCCAGCAGCTTATCTATTACGGGAGGGCTCTTTGAGACCCAGTACTTC
CASSLSITGGLFETQYF
>many|TRBJ1-2|TRBV7-2|TRBD1
TGTGCCAGCAGCTTTTCGACAGGGAATAACTATGGCTACACCTTC
CASSFSTGNNYGYTF
>NA|TRBJ1-5|TRBV6-1|NA
TGTGCCAGCAGTACCCGTCGACAAAGTACGTTTAGCAATCAGCCCCAGCATTTT
CASSTRRQSTFSNQPQHF
>NA|TRBJ1-1|TRBV7-8|NA
TGTGCCAGCAGACACGACAGGAGCTCTGGAGCTTTCTTT
CASRHDRSSGAFF
>NA|TRBJ1-4|TRBV2|TRBD1
TGTGCCAGCAGCGCCACCGGGACAGTACAAAATGAAAAACTGTTTTTT
CASSATGTVQNEKLFF
>NA|TRBJ1-4|TRBV9|TRBD1
TGTGCCAGCGGCCTCCGGGACAGGGGCGAAAAACTGTTTTTT
CASGLRDRGEKLFF
>many|TRBJ1-6|TRBV5-6|NA
TGTGCCAGCAGCTTGTGGAGCCAGTCACCCCTCCACTTT
CASSLWSQSPLHF
>many|TRBJ1-5|TRBV4-2|NA
TGTGCCAGCAGCCGTAGGTCGGGGAGCAATCAGCCCCAGCATTTT
CASSRRSGSNQPQHF
>few|TRBJ1-2|TRBV11-2|NA
TGTGCCAGCAGCTTAGGAATTGGTACCCCGACCACCTTC
CASSLGIGTPTTF
>NA|TRBJ1-5|TRBV19|NA
TGTGCCAGTAGTGATCAACAGGGAATGGCGACCCAGCATTTT
CASSDQQGMATQHF
>NA|TRBJ2-5|TRBV10-3|TRBD2
TGTGCCAGCGCGCCCACGTCTTGGACTAGCGTTTGGGAGACCCAGTACTTC
CASAPTSWTSVWETQYF
>few|TRBJ1-2|TRBV20-1|TRBD1
TGCAGTGCTAGTGATAGACAGGGGGCGGGCTATGGCTACACCTTC
CSASDRQGAGYGYTF
>NA|TRBJ1-6|TRBV29-1|NA
TGCAGCGTTGAATGGGTTACGGGTTCACCCCTCCACTTT
CSVEWVTGSPLHF
>many|TRBJ1-2|TRBV29-1|NA
TGCAGCGTTGATCCACTCAACTATGGCTACACCTTC
CSVDPLNYGYTF
>NA|TRBJ2-7|TRBV7-8|NA
TGTGCCAGCAGCTTAGATGCTCCTTATTACGAGCAGTACTTC
CASSLDAPYYEQYF
>many|TRBJ1-2|TRBV15|TRBD1
TGTGCCACCAGCAGAGACAGGGGGACCGTCTATGGCTACACCTTC
CATSRDRGTVYGYTF
>NA|TRBJ1-1|TRBV11-2|NA
TGTGCCAGCAGCTTAGGGGTATCTACTGAAGCTTTCTTT
CASSLGVSTEAFF
>NA|TRBJ2-5|TRBV12-3/TRBV12-4|TRBD2
TGTGCCAGCTCACCACGAACTAGCGGGACGGGGTTGGAAGAGACCCAGTACTTC
CASSPRTSGTGLEETQYF
>many|TRBJ1-6|TRBV5-1|NA
TGCGCCAGCAGCTTGGGGTTTCAAAGGGAGAATTCACCCCTCCACTTT
CASSLGFQRENSPLHF
>many|TRBJ1-5|TRBV12-5|NA
TGTGCTAGTGGTCTGGGGAATCAGCCCCAGCATTTT
CASGLGNQPQHF
>NA|TRBJ2-2|TRBV7-2|NA
TGTGCCAGAATTACAGGGAACACCGGGGAGCTGTTTTTT
CARITGNTGELFF
>NA|TRBJ1-4|TRBV25-1|NA
TGTGCCTGGAACCTGGGGGGTATGAGTGAAAAACTGTTTTTT
CAWNLGGMSEKLFF
>few|TRBJ1-2|TRBV7-3|TRBD1
TGTGCCAGCAGCCCCGGGCGTGGTCCAGGGGGGACCTATGGCTACACCTTC
CASSPGRGPGGTYGYTF
>NA|TRBJ1-2|TRBV10-2|NA
TGCGCCAGCAAGGGCAGGGACCTCCACACCTTC
CASKGRDLHTF
>many|TRBJ2-7|TRBV5-4|TRBD1
TGTGCCAGCAGCGACCCCGGGACAGGGGACACCTACGAGCAGTACTTC
CASSDPGTGDTYEQYF
>many|TRBJ1-1|TRBV6-5|NA
TGTGCCAGCAGTTATGGTCGAACGAACACTGAAGCTTTCTTT
CASSYGRTNTEAFF
>NA|TRBJ2-6|TRBV2|NA
TGTGCCAGCAGTGAAGCAGCCGGGGCCAACGTCCTGACTTTC
CASSEAAGANVLTF
>NA|TRBJ1-1|TRBV20-1|TRBD1
TGCAGTGCTTTCCTTCCAGGGGGAACTGAAGCTTTCTTT
CSAFLPGGTEAFF
>NA|TRBJ1-2|TRBV7-9|TRBD1
TGTGCCAGCAGCCCGGACAGGTGGGGCTACACCTTC
CASSPDRWGYTF
>many|TRBJ1-2|TRBV2|NA
TGTGCCAGCAGTGTGCAATCGCGAAGCTATGGCTACACCTTC
CASSVQSRSYGYTF